This passage covers 28 T cell receptor beta chains from one sample sequenced in a study of T cell repertoires in aging, cancer and after chemotherapy. Peripheral blood genomic DNA, not sorted cells or RNA, was the template. TRB rearrangements spanning V, D and J were amplified using mixed TRB-A/B primers. TCRdb passed the multiplex PCR reads through MiXCR, listing each CDR3 protein once. The sample carries about 2,000 distinct CDR3 sequences, 20% to 30% recorded once. Sequenced: blood. Every receptor here comes from a human donor with a solid tumor.

By proportion, this clonotype is medium-sized. The chain couples TRBV6-1 to TRBJ1-6; D possibly corresponds to TRBD1 (6 bases). The CDR3 is made up of 16 amino acids. V was trimmed by 10 bases and J by 5 bases, leaving 21 bases between them. Germline V gene data show CDR1 as MNHNS and CDR2 as SASEGT. The CDR3 DNA sequence: TGTGCCATCCCTTTCAGGGGAGGGCAAGATAATTCACCCCTCCACTTT. This encodes CAIPFRGGQDNSPLHF.

Comment on this clonotype: Since a much larger clone is just one base distant, this may be a read error. The chain combines TRBV5-4 with TRBJ2-5; weak D call: TRBD2 (6 bases). Trimming took off 6 bases at V and 5 bases at J, with 14 bases between the two ends. The V gene's germline CDR1 is SGHNT and CDR2 YYREEE (reference sequence). The CDR3 is 13 amino acids. CDR3 DNA sequence: TGTGCCAGCATCGACTGGGGGGAGGAGACCCAGTACTTC. Translating gives CASIDWGEETQYF. The full variable domain, its missing parts supplied by reference TRBV5-4 and TRBJ2-5, is ETGVTQSPTHLIKTRGQQVTLRCSSQSGHNTVSWYQQALGQGPQFIFQYYREEENGRGNFPPRFSGLQFPNYSSELNVNALELDDSALYLCASIDWGEETQYFGPGTRLLVL.

J is TRBJ2-7 and V is TRBV6-5; 11 bases fit TRBD1. This CDR3 has 14 amino acids. The germline V gene has CDR1 MNHEY and CDR2 SVGAGI. The J segment lost 3 bases and the V segment lost 8 bases, leaving 6 bases of the junction unmatched. The CDR3 spells CASAVGTGGYEQYF. CDR3 sequence (DNA): TGTGCCAGCGCCGTCGGGACAGGGGGCTACGAGCAGTACTTC.

This clonotype was counted a few times. J is TRBJ2-7 and V is TRBV29-1; 10 nucleotides align to TRBD1. Germline V CDR1 and CDR2: SQVTM, ANQGSEA. The CDR3 is 14 amino acids. The V segment lost 8 bases and the J segment 5 bases; nucleotides outside the gene matches: 12. CDR3 loop: CSSGTGASLHEQYF. CDR3 bases: TGCAGCTCTGGGACAGGGGCGTCACTCCACGAGCAGTACTTC.

The rearrangement uses TRBV11-1 and TRBJ2-3; a weak D match, TRBD2 (5 bases). V was cut by 4 bases and J by 0 bases, with 11 bases left in between. The CDR3 length is 15 residues. Germline values: CDR1 SGHAT, CDR2 FQDESV (reference sequence). The CDR3 here is CASSSIGVSTDTQYF. In nucleotides, the CDR3 is TGTGCCAGCAGCTCTATCGGGGTGAGCACAGATACGCAGTATTTT.

This clonotype qualifies as medium-sized. The rearrangement joins TRBV6-4 to TRBJ2-1, with 12 positions matching TRBD2. The CDR3 has 14 amino acids. Germline CDR1 and CDR2: MRHNA and SNTAGT. The trim removed 3 bases at V and 12 bases at J, leaving 6 bases unmatched. The CDR3 DNA sequence: TGTGCCAGCAGTGATTCCGGGACTAGCGGGTGGCAGTTCTTC. Protein sequence: CASSDSGTSGWQFF.

Only a few counts were recorded for this clonotype. The rearrangement uses TRBV12-5 and TRBJ2-2, with 7 bases matching TRBD2. Germline V gives CDR1 LGHNT, CDR2 FRNRAP. Trimming took 8 bases from V and 1 from J; bases not matched to a gene: 22. CDR3 length equals 20 residues. The DNA for the CDR3 is TGTGCTAGTAGGAGATCGGGGGGTTTGGTATTGGGGATGAACACCGGGGAGCTGTTTTTT. Residues: CASRRSGGLVLGMNTGELFF.

This clonotype is termed medium-sized. The rearrangement links TRBV12-3 or TRBV12-4 to TRBJ2-7; D unclear. The V and J ends lost 3 bases and 4 bases respectively, with 10 bases between them. The CDR3 is 13 amino acids. CDR3 coding DNA: TGTGCCAGCAGTTTTGGAGAGGAATACGAGCAGTACTTC. Translation gives CASSFGEEYEQYF.

This clonotype is medium-sized. V is TRBV6-1 and J is TRBJ2-7, with D perhaps being TRBD1 or TRBD2 (5 bases each). The CDR3 is 13 amino acids. Germline values: CDR1 MNHNS, CDR2 SASEGT. V lost 7 bases and J 3 bases, leaving 13 bases between the germline ends. The CDR3 DNA reads TGTGCCAGCATAACGGCAGGGAGCTACGAGCAGTACTTC. The encoded protein is CASITAGSYEQYF.

This clonotype appeared a few times. The chain links TRBV28 to TRBJ1-2; 8 nucleotides agree with TRBD1. V shed 5 bases and J 1 base; nucleotides not matched to a gene: 12. CDR1 MDHEN and CDR2 SYDVKM come from the germline V gene. This CDR3 region has 17 residues. The CDR3 sequence is CASSTPTTGEGNYGYTF. The CDR3 DNA reads TGTGCCAGCAGTACGCCCACGACAGGGGAGGGTAACTATGGCTACACCTTC.

This clonotype is labeled as medium-sized. This chain connects TRBV6-2 or TRBV6-3 to TRBJ2-3; a weak D match, TRBD2 (6 bases). Germline-derived CDR1 and CDR2 are MNHEY and SVGEGT. The V end lost 0 bases, the J end lost 5 bases, and 12 bases lay between the germline ends. CDR3 length equals 15 residues. The CDR3 reads CASSYSRWGEDTQYF. CDR3 coding DNA: TGTGCCAGCAGTTACTCCCGGTGGGGGGAAGATACGCAGTATTTT.

The chain recombines TRBV29-1 with TRBJ2-7; 11 nucleotides line up with TRBD1. Germline-derived CDR1 and CDR2 are SQVTM and ANQGSEA. The CDR3 sequence is 14 residues long. Trimming at V came to 7 bases and at J to 1 base, leaving 6 bases not matched to a gene. This CDR3 reads CSGGTGGLSYEQYF. CDR3 nucleotide sequence: TGCAGCGGCGGGACAGGGGGACTTTCCTACGAGCAGTACTTC.

This chain uses TRBV30 with TRBJ1-1, with 8 bases that match TRBD1. The CDR3 is made up of 13 amino acids. Germline values: CDR1 GTSNPN, CDR2 SVGIG (reference sequence). Unmatched junction bases numbered 7, after V lost 3 bases and J lost 7 bases. For the CDR3, the DNA is TGTGCCTGGAGCGGCAGACAGGGGCGTGAAGCTTTCTTT. Amino acid sequence: CAWSGRQGREAFF.

In this sample, this clonotype is medium-sized. The chain links TRBV6-2 or TRBV6-3 to TRBJ1-5; 10 bases match TRBD1. Germline V gene sequence: CDR1 MNHEY, CDR2 SVGEGT. The length of the CDR3 is 16 residues. With V trimmed by 6 bases and J by 6 bases, 11 bases remained unmatched. The CDR3 sequence is CASRPSTGGLGQPQHF. In nucleotides, the CDR3 is TGTGCCAGCAGACCTTCGACAGGGGGCTTGGGTCAGCCCCAGCATTTT.

This clonotype has just a few counts. The genes are TRBV7-3 and TRBJ2-2; no clear D. Germline assignment: CDR1 SGHTA and CDR2 FQGTGA. There are 12 residues in the CDR3. The V and J ends lost 3 bases and 4 bases respectively, with 3 bases between them. CDR3 DNA sequence: TGTGCCAGCAGCTTTGGCACCGGGGAGCTGTTTTTT. Its translation: CASSFGTGELFF.

This clonotype ranks as medium-sized (0.01 to 0.1%). The chain is built from TRBV6-1 and TRBJ1-1, with TRBD1 matching 7 bases. This CDR3 has 14 amino acids. Trimming removed 6 bases from V and 1 base from J; junction bases left unmatched: 5. Per the germline V gene, CDR1 is MNHNS and CDR2 is SASEGT. The CDR3 coding sequence is TGTGCCAGCAGCTCCACAGGGGAGAACACTGAAGCTTTCTTT. It codes for CASSSTGENTEAFF.

This clonotype ranks as medium-sized (0.01 to 0.1%). The chain carries TRBV27 and TRBJ2-7, with 7 bases matching TRBD2. The CDR3 loop spans 14 amino acids. The germline V gene has CDR1 MNHEY and CDR2 SMNVEV (reference sequence). J was trimmed by 1 base and V by 3 bases; bases with no gene match: 3. The CDR3 is CASSFTSASYEQYF. The CDR3, as DNA: TGTGCCAGCAGTTTCACTAGCGCTTCCTACGAGCAGTACTTC.

In its sample, this clonotype is medium-sized. The gene calls are TRBV20-1 and TRBJ2-7; TRBD2 matches 9 bases. The CDR3 is 13 amino acids. Germline CDR1 reads DFQATT; CDR2 reads SNEGSKA (reference sequence). V lost 1 base, J lost 6 bases, and 4 bases stayed unmatched. The CDR3 bases are TGCAGTGCTAGAGCTACTAGCGGGCTCGAGCAGTACTTC. Translating gives CSARATSGLEQYF.

The chain links TRBV12-3 or TRBV12-4 to TRBJ1-2, with 10 bases identical to TRBD1. The CDR3 extends over 14 amino acids. After removal of 5 bases from V and 5 bases from J, the junction contained 5 bases not matched to a gene. The CDR3 reads CASSPRTGGYGYTF. DNA of the CDR3: TGTGCCAGCAGTCCAAGGACAGGGGGGTATGGCTACACCTTC.

By its share, this clonotype is medium-sized (0.01 to 0.1%). This sequence joins TRBV20-1 and TRBJ1-1; maybe TRBD1 (5 bases). Germline CDR1 is DFQATT and CDR2 is SNEGSKA (reference sequence). The CDR3 loop spans 12 amino acids. V was trimmed by 4 bases and J by 5 bases, leaving 11 bases between them. CDR3 amino acids: CSATVRDTEAFF. The CDR3 bases are TGCAGTGCTACGGTCAGGGATACTGAAGCTTTCTTT.

This chain connects TRBV7-3 to TRBJ1-2, with D possibly matching TRBD1 (5 bases). Trimming cost V 5 bases and J 8 bases, with 15 bases left between them. CDR1 is SGHTA and CDR2 is FQGTGA in the germline V gene. This CDR3 has 13 amino acids. The CDR3 loop is CASSPGTGRGYTF. In nucleotides, the CDR3 is TGTGCCAGCAGCCCCGGGACCGGACGAGGCTACACCTTC.

CDR3 residues: CAWGTSTDTQYF. The CDR3 DNA is TGTGCCTGGGGGACTAGTACAGATACGCAGTATTTT. This chain links TRBV30 with TRBJ2-3; 8 bases are a match to TRBD2. Germline V gene sequence: CDR1 GTSNPN, CDR2 SVGIG (reference sequence). CDR3 length: 12 amino acids. After removal of 5 bases from V and 3 bases from J, the junction contained 1 base not matched to a gene.

This clonotype ranks as medium-sized. V usage is TRBV30 and J usage is TRBJ1-4; possibly TRBD1 for D (5 bases). Trimming removed 2 bases at V and 5 bases at J, with 15 bases between. The CDR3 runs 15 residues. Germline lookup yields CDR1 GTSNPN and CDR2 SVGIG (reference sequence). The CDR3 sequence: CAWSYPTAINEKLFF. CDR3 nucleotides: TGTGCCTGGAGTTATCCGACAGCAATAAATGAAAAACTGTTTTTT.

By sample fraction, this clonotype is medium-sized. The chain is built from TRBV4-3 and TRBJ2-7; 7 nucleotides agree with TRBD2. Germline CDR1 and CDR2: LGHNA and YSLEER. With 0 bases clipped from V and 2 bases from J, the junction kept 7 bases outside the gene matches. The CDR3 sequence is 16 residues long. The CDR3 DNA is TGCGCCAGCAGCCAAGATCTTCGGGGGAGGGCCTACGAGCAGTACTTC. This encodes CASSQDLRGRAYEQYF.

This clonotype turned up a few times. The chain recombines TRBV6-2 or TRBV6-3 with TRBJ1-1; D not resolved. Per the germline V gene, CDR1 is MNHEY and CDR2 is SVGEGT. Trimming left V 0 bases short and J 2 bases short, with 13 bases between. This CDR3 has 16 residues. The CDR3 is CASSYSPGSINTEAFF. The CDR3 DNA sequence: TGTGCCAGCAGTTACTCACCCGGGTCGATAAACACTGAAGCTTTCTTT.

The chain uses TRBV10-3 and TRBJ2-3, with 14 positions matching TRBD2. This CDR3 has 15 residues. Trimming cost V 9 bases and J 5 bases; bases outside gene matches: 7. The germline V gene has CDR1 ENHRY and CDR2 SYGVKD. Written as DNA, the CDR3 is TGTGCCATGGCCGGGACTAGCGGGAGAATAGATACGCAGTATTTT. It translates to CAMAGTSGRIDTQYF.

By its share, this clonotype is medium-sized. V usage is TRBV19 and J usage is TRBJ1-5; 9 nucleotides agree with TRBD1. Germline V lookup: CDR1 LNHDA, CDR2 SQIVND (reference sequence). Unmatched junction bases numbered 9, after V lost 7 bases and J lost 5 bases. This CDR3 spans 15 amino acids. In DNA, the CDR3 is TGTGCCAGTAATCCGGACAGGGGTGATTATCAGCCCCAGCATTTT. This translates into CASNPDRGDYQPQHF.

In its sample, this clonotype was seen a few times. The chain employs TRBV5-1 and TRBJ2-3, with D perhaps matching TRBD2 (6 bases). Per the germline V gene, CDR1 is SGHRS and CDR2 is YFSETQ. Trimming shortened V by 1 base and J by 5 bases, and 8 bases separated the two germline ends. The CDR3 totals 13 residues. The CDR3 is CASSLIGGDTQYF. The CDR3 region has the DNA TGCGCCAGCAGCTTGATCGGGGGAGATACGCAGTATTTT.